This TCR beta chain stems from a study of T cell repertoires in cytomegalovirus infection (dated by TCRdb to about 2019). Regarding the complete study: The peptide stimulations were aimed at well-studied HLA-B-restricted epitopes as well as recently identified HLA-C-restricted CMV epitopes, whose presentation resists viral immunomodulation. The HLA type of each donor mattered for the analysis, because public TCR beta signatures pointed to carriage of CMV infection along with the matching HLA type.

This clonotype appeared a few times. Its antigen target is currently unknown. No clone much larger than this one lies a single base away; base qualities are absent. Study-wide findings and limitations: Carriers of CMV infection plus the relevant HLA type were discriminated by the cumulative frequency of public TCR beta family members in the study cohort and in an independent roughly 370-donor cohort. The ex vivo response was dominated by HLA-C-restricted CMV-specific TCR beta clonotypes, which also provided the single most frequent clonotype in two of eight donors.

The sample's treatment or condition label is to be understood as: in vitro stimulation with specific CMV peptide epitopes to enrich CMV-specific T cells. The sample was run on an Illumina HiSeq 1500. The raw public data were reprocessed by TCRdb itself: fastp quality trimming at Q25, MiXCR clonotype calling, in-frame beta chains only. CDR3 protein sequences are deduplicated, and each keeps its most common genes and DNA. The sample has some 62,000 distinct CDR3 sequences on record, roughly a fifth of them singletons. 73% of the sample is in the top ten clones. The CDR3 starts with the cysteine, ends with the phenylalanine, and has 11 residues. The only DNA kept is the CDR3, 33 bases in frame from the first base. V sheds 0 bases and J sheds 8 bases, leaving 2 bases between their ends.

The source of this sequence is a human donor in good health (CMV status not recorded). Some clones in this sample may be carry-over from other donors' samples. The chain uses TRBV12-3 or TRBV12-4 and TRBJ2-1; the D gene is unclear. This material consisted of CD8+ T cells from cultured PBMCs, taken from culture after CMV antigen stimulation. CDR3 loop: CASSLAYEQFF. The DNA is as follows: TGTGCCAGCAGTTTAGCATATGAGCAGTTCTTC.